The 25 T cell receptor beta chains given below trace back to one sample, sequenced in a study of blood T cells in healthy people across ages (dated by TCRdb to 2015 to 2017). The library relied on 5' RACE. Sequencing relied on an Illumina HiSeq 2500. A second roughly 7 to 11 cycle PCR used a sample-barcoded 5' primer and a J-beta primer mix. TCRdb's own reprocessing of the public reads used fastp at Q25 and MiXCR and kept productive beta chains. One record per CDR3 amino acid sequence lists the most common genes and DNA. The sample table lists around 1.1 million distinct CDR3 sequences, 35% to 40% of them with a count of one. 13% of the sample rests with the top ten. Sequencing used blood. The origin of the receptors is a man aged 18-30 years in good health.

This clonotype was observed a few times. The rearrangement joins TRBV24-1 to TRBJ2-1, with 9 bases matching TRBD1. CDR3 length: 15 amino acids. The J segment lost 7 bases and the V segment lost 4 bases, leaving 7 bases of the junction unmatched. In germline, CDR1 is KGHDR, CDR2 SFDVKD. CDR3: CATSDPGQGVNEQFF. The CDR3 nucleotides are TGTGCCACCAGTGACCCGGGACAGGGTGTTAATGAGCAGTTCTTC.

V gene TRBV15 combines with J gene TRBJ2-7; D remains unclear. V gave up 0 bases and J gave up 0 bases, with 6 bases separating them. In germline, CDR1 is LNHNV, CDR2 YYDKDF (reference sequence). The CDR3 runs to 14 residues. CDR3 protein: CATSRDRSSYEQYF. The CDR3 bases are TGTGCCACCAGCAGAGACAGGAGCTCCTACGAGCAGTACTTC.

The chain couples TRBV13 to TRBJ2-7; TRBD2 matches 7 bases. Germline CDR1 and CDR2: PRHDT and FYEKMQ (reference sequence). The CDR3 is made up of 15 amino acids. The V and J ends lost 5 bases and 1 base, in that order; junction bases with no gene match: 8. DNA of the CDR3: TGTGCCAGCAGCACCCGGACTAGTGGTTCCTACGAGCAGTACTTC. Translated: CASSTRTSGSYEQYF.

This clonotype was counted between two and nine times. The J gene is TRBJ1-2, the V gene TRBV10-3, with 10 bases identical to TRBD1. Germline loops: CDR1 ENHRY, CDR2 SYGVKD. The length of the CDR3 is 12 residues. J gave up 8 bases and V 4 bases, and 1 base lay outside the gene matches. Here the CDR3 reads CAISATGGGYTF. The DNA for the CDR3 is TGTGCCATCAGTGCGACAGGGGGCGGCTACACCTTC.

The table lists this clonotype with a few counts. This chain links TRBV5-1 with TRBJ1-5; D might be TRBD1 (5 bases). CDR1 SGHRS and CDR2 YFSETQ come from the germline V gene. Deletions cut 4 bases from V and 5 bases from J, with 13 bases between. This CDR3 contains 14 residues. The CDR3 DNA reads TGCGCCAGCAGCAATGGGGCGGTGGATCAGCCCCAGCATTTT. Its protein is CASSNGAVDQPQHF.

This clonotype was seen more than once but under ten times. The chain has TRBV9 and TRBJ1-2; D uncertain. Germline-derived CDR1 and CDR2 are SGDLS and YYNGEE. The CDR3 runs to 16 residues. V was pared by 4 bases and J by 4 bases, with 20 bases between. The CDR3 nucleotides are TGTGCCAGCAGCCGAGATGGCGGCAGAGCTTCCTATGGCTACACCTTC. The encoded protein is CASSRDGGRASYGYTF.

The chain combines TRBV6-2 or TRBV6-3 with TRBJ2-1, with D perhaps TRBD1 (5 bases). Trimming removed 3 bases at V and 9 bases at J, with 21 bases between. This CDR3 has 16 residues. Germline loops: CDR1 MNHEY, CDR2 SVGEGT. This CDR3 is CASSYGSGSYWGEQFF. Written as DNA, the CDR3 is TGTGCCAGCAGTTATGGTTCAGGGTCTTATTGGGGTGAGCAGTTCTTC.

Only a few counts were recorded for this clonotype. The chain is built from TRBV6-1 and TRBJ2-5; TRBD1 agrees at 7 bases. Judging by the DNA end, TRBJ2-7 fits better; the J call may be wrong. Germline CDR1 MNHNS, CDR2 SASEGT. This CDR3 has 16 residues. CDR3 sequence reads: CASSSTTGWFDYEQYF. Here the CDR3 DNA reads TGTGCCAGCAGTTCAACGACAGGGTGGTTCGACTACGAGCAGTACTTC.

The chain employs TRBV4-2 and TRBJ1-1; D might be TRBD1 (5 bases). Germline CDR1 and CDR2: LGHNA and YNFKEQ. The CDR3 has 14 amino acids. V lost 1 base and J 8 bases, leaving 14 bases between the germline ends. The CDR3, as DNA: TGTGCCAGCAGCCAAGGACAGACAGTCCTAGAAGCTTTCTTT. This translates into CASSQGQTVLEAFF.

This chain uses TRBV4-2 with TRBJ1-2; D gene uncertain. V shed 0 bases and J shed 8 bases, with 10 bases lying between them. From germline, CDR1 is LGHNA and CDR2 YNFKEQ. The CDR3 length is 13 residues. In DNA form, the CDR3 reads TGTGCCAGCAGCCAAGAAAGGTTAGGGGGCTACACCTTC. Translation gives CASSQERLGGYTF.

This sequence joins TRBV4-3 and TRBJ2-1; D perhaps matches TRBD2 (6 bases). The CDR3 covers 17 residues. Trimming left V 0 bases short and J 13 bases short, with 25 bases between. The V gene's germline CDR1 is LGHNA and CDR2 YSLEER. CDR3 sequence: CASSQDMAGSSGGGQFF. The CDR3 DNA sequence: TGCGCCAGCAGCCAAGATATGGCGGGTTCCTCCGGGGGTGGTCAGTTCTTC.

The V and J genes are TRBV6-2 or TRBV6-3 and TRBJ2-3; D unresolved. V lost 0 bases and J lost 4, with 17 bases in between. The germline CDR1 and CDR2 sequences are MNHEY and SVGEGT. There are 17 residues in the CDR3. The CDR3 DNA reads TGTGCCAGCAGTTACTCTCCCGGCCAACCACGCGCAGATACGCAGTATTTT. It encodes CASSYSPGQPRADTQYF.

The chain joins TRBV20-1 to TRBJ2-1, with 7 bases lining up with TRBD1. J was trimmed by 5 bases and V by 3 bases; bases with no gene match: 7. This CDR3 spans 14 amino acids. Germline V gene lookup returns CDR1 DFQATT and CDR2 SNEGSKA (reference sequence). DNA of the CDR3: TGCAGTGCTAGGAAGGACAGGACGGACAATGAGCAGTTCTTC. Translated, it gives CSARKDRTDNEQFF.

This clonotype was detected ten times or more. The V and J genes are TRBV7-2 and TRBJ1-3; 8 bases fit TRBD1. The germline CDR1 and CDR2 sequences are SGHTA and FQGNSA. The trim removed 0 bases at V and 0 bases at J, leaving 13 bases unmatched. The CDR3 runs to 20 residues. CDR3 DNA: TGTGCCAGCAGCTTAGCGCTTGAGACAGGGGTAGCACTCTCTGGAAACACCATATATTTT. As protein: CASSLALETGVALSGNTIYF.

This chain links TRBV20-1 with TRBJ1-1; D remains ambiguous. The CDR3 is made up of 14 amino acids. Germline loops: CDR1 DFQATT, CDR2 SNEGSKA (reference sequence). Trimming removed 7 bases from V and 2 bases from J, with 17 bases in between. The CDR3 nucleotides read TGCAGTGGTTTGGGCCGAAACAGTAACACTGAAGCTTTCTTT. It translates to CSGLGRNSNTEAFF.

This clonotype was found a few times. This rearrangement joins TRBV29-1 to TRBJ2-2; the D gene is possibly TRBD1 (6 bases). Germline values: CDR1 SQVTM, CDR2 ANQGSEA. The germline V and J ends were trimmed by 3 bases and 6 bases, with 11 bases remaining between them. This CDR3 is built from 13 residues. CDR3 protein: CSVERQVAGELFF. The CDR3 coding sequence is TGCAGCGTTGAGAGACAGGTGGCCGGGGAGCTGTTTTTT.

The chain employs TRBV20-1 and TRBJ1-1; no clear D gene. The germline V and J ends were trimmed by 5 bases and 4 bases, with 14 bases remaining between them. The CDR3 has 13 amino acids. CDR1 is DFQATT and CDR2 is SNEGSKA in the germline V gene (reference sequence). CDR3 coding DNA: TGCAGTGCTGCGGACTCCTGGACCACTGAAGCTTTCTTT. It encodes CSAADSWTTEAFF.

This clonotype was detected a few times. The chain is built from TRBV20-1 and TRBJ1-5; D is ambiguous. Germline V lookup: CDR1 DFQATT, CDR2 SNEGSKA (reference sequence). CDR3 length: 13 amino acids. V was pared by 7 bases and J by 4 bases, with 14 bases between. CDR3 sequence: CSEAGGANQPQHF. The CDR3 DNA follows: TGCAGTGAGGCAGGTGGAGCAAATCAGCCCCAGCATTTT.

V gene TRBV6-1 combines with J gene TRBJ2-3; unclear D gene. The germline V gene has CDR1 MNHNS and CDR2 SASEGT. V gave up 4 bases and J gave up 14 bases, with 13 bases separating them. The CDR3 totals 11 residues. Here the CDR3 reads CASSGGQALYF. CDR3 in DNA: TGTGCCAGCAGTGGTGGGCAGGCCTTGTATTTT.

This clonotype has only a few counts. The chain employs TRBV9 and TRBJ2-3; D unresolved. Germline loops: CDR1 SGDLS, CDR2 YYNGEE. Trimming took off 3 bases at V and 0 bases at J, with 26 bases between the two ends. This CDR3 spans 20 amino acids. CDR3 loop: CASSDNLTPTQTSSTDTQYF. The DNA for the CDR3 is TGTGCCAGCAGCGACAACCTAACACCCACGCAGACATCTAGCACAGATACGCAGTATTTT.

This sequence joins TRBV10-3 and TRBJ1-2; maybe TRBD1 (5 bases). The CDR3 loop spans 14 amino acids. Trimming removed 0 bases at V and 2 bases at J, with 7 bases between. The germline V gene has CDR1 ENHRY and CDR2 SYGVKD. CDR3 coding DNA: TGTGCCATCAGTGAGTCAGACAGAAACTATGGCTACACCTTC. Residues: CAISESDRNYGYTF.

This clonotype was seen a handful of times. The rearrangement joins TRBV20-1 to TRBJ2-3; TRBD2 aligns across 7 bases. Germline CDR1 reads DFQATT; CDR2 reads SNEGSKA (reference sequence). Losses at the gene ends were 4 bases for V and 4 bases for J; bases not matched to a gene: 14. The length of the CDR3 is 16 residues. DNA for the CDR3: TGCAGTGCTACTGACCCGGGGGGTCATTTATCAGATACGCAGTATTTT. As protein: CSATDPGGHLSDTQYF.

This clonotype occurred a few times. The chain joins TRBV5-1 to TRBJ2-7; 13 nucleotides agree with TRBD2. The CDR3 is made up of 17 amino acids. Germline lookup yields CDR1 SGHRS and CDR2 YFSETQ. Trimming removed 2 bases from V and 1 base from J; junction bases left unmatched: 6. Here the CDR3 DNA reads TGCGCCAGCAGCTTAGGACTAGCGGGGGACCTTTCCTACGAGCAGTACTTC. Encoded protein: CASSLGLAGDLSYEQYF.

This clonotype was detected a few times. This CDR3 is CAISGTGGPEAFF. The CDR3 DNA reads TGTGCCATCAGTGGTACAGGGGGGCCTGAAGCTTTCTTT. The chain has TRBV10-3 and TRBJ1-1, with 8 bases identical to TRBD1. Trimming took 4 bases from V and 6 from J; bases not matched to a gene: 4. Germline CDR1 reads ENHRY; CDR2 reads SYGVKD. The CDR3 sequence is 13 residues long.

On this clonotype itself: Mismatch with germline at one junction end may stem from a read error. The chain joins TRBV4-2 to TRBJ2-7, with 8 bases matching TRBD2. This CDR3 comprises 18 residues. Per germline, CDR1 LGHNA and CDR2 YNFKEQ. For the CDR3, the DNA is TGTGCCAGCAGCCAAGATCAGCACGGGGGGGGAGCCAAAAACATTCAGTCCTTC. Translating gives CASSQDQHGGGAKNIQSF.